This T cell receptor beta chain was obtained from a study of blood T cell repertoires in COVID-19 (dated by TCRdb to 2018 to 2020). Context from the whole study: Samples from collaborators originated in the United States, Italy and Spain and spanned both the acute and convalescent phases of COVID-19. The prospective study material was composed of cDNA or gDNA derived from T cells, B-cell-depleted T cells, or PBMCs. The dataset comprised deeply sampled blood TCRbeta repertoires from subjects exposed to, actively infected with, or recovered from COVID-19. The repertoires were released in a freely available public database meant as a resource for research on the immune response to SARS-CoV-2. The samples were drawn from two sources: the first 160 participants of the ongoing ImmuneRACE study, and 1,200 or so subjects contributed by 6 global collaborators. A de-identified subject ID, COVID-19 status, age in years and sex were almost always included in the sample metadata. Where available, HLA class I and class II types were taken from metadata supplied by the sample provider and were not determined by assay-based typing. Beyond this particular receptor, the publication reports: How much clinical and demographic metadata was included differed by source and by participant, and the metadata was provided uncurated.

Details on this clone: Its cognate antigen has yet to be identified. Base qualities are not at hand, and no much larger clone is one base apart.

TCRbeta CDR3 regions were amplified from genomic DNA using the immunoSEQ Assay, a bias-controlled multiplex PCR. The paper's processing steps were these. The number of nucleated cells in each sample was estimated from the amplification of reference gene primers within the assay. To quantify the absolute abundance of each unique TCRbeta CDR3 rearrangement, sequence reads were collapsed and filtered. For each sample, productive Simpson clonality was calculated by taking the square root of Simpson's diversity index across productive rearrangements. TCRdb carries this immuneACCESS record with in-frame sequences only. Its versions omit some clonotypes, under half of them owing to an unresolved V gene in the studies checked, with the rest unexplained. The DNA was the basis for D and trimming; V, J and clone size are from that table. Counted in this sample were roughly 200,000 clones; over 75% of them appeared once. Together, the top ten hold 18% of the sample.

The CDR3, cysteine through phenylalanine, is 13 amino acids long. Only the CDR3 part of the read is kept: 39 bases, read in frame from the first base. V and J are truncated by 1 base and 0 bases respectively, leaving an intervening sequence of 4 bases. At one collaborating source in Seattle, patients were enrolled during active infection and were followed longitudinally through the course of disease. Each collaborating institution followed its own protocols to collect whole blood in K2EDTA tubes. For TCRbeta analysis, collaborators shipped samples as frozen whole blood, isolated PBMCs, or DNA extracted from either of those sample types.

This TCR was recovered from a man aged 45-65 years with COVID-19, enrolled during active disease. The source material was peripheral blood. This chain is built from TRBV12-3 or TRBV12-4 and TRBJ2-7, with an unclear D gene assignment. The DNA reads as follows: TGTGCCAGCAGTTTAGGTAGCTCCTACGAGCAGTACTTC. The translation is CASSLGSSYEQYF.